The 20 T cell receptor beta chains in this list originate from one sample, sequenced in a study of T cell responses to AZD1222 COVID-19 vaccine (dated by TCRdb to about 2021). Library preparation employed the immunoSEQ multiplex PCR assay. Drawn from immuneACCESS, this table holds only the in-frame rearrangements with V and J called that TCRdb kept. Clones are partly lost; checked studies trace under half to an unresolved V gene and leave the rest unexplained. This sample gives under 100,000 clones in total; 92% of them show up just once. Together, the top ten hold under 7.5% of the sample. Explained via the paper, the time point label denotes: baseline before first vaccination. Per the publication, the treatment or condition label means: meningococcal conjugate vaccine given as trial control. The sample was peripheral blood, taken on day 0 of MenACWY control vaccination. The receptors shown here come from an adult in good health.

V is TRBV19 and J is TRBJ1-5; 8 bases are shared with TRBD1. This CDR3 region has 13 residues. V was pared by 3 bases and J by 7 bases, with 2 bases of the junction left unmatched. Germline lookup yields CDR1 LNHDA and CDR2 SQIVND (reference sequence). The CDR3, as DNA: TGTGCCAGTAGTATGACAGGGGAACAGCCCCAGCATTTT. Amino acids: CASSMTGEQPQHF.

The chain recombines TRBV6-5 with TRBJ1-2, with a possible D match to TRBD1 (6 bases). CDR3 size: 13 residues. Trimming stripped 7 bases from V and 7 bases from J, with 16 bases between. The V gene's germline CDR1 is MNHEY and CDR2 SVGAGI. Here the CDR3 reads CASTTGSGVGYTF. In DNA, the CDR3 is TGTGCCAGCACCACCGGGTCAGGGGTTGGCTACACCTTC.

The rearrangement joins TRBV4-3 to TRBJ1-2; TRBD1 is a possible D gene (6 bases). Germline values: CDR1 LGHNA, CDR2 YSLEER. The CDR3 loop spans 13 amino acids. V was shortened by 4 bases and J by 8 bases, with 14 bases between the two germline ends. The DNA of the CDR3 is TGCGCCAGCAGCCTAATCCCGGACAGAGGCTACACCTTC. It translates to CASSLIPDRGYTF.

The V gene is TRBV5-1, the J gene TRBJ2-5; a weak D match, TRBD2 (5 bases). This CDR3 comprises 13 residues. Germline V gene data show CDR1 as SGHRS and CDR2 as YFSETQ. Deletions cut 5 bases from V and 7 bases from J, with 15 bases between. CDR3 sequence (DNA): TGCGCCAGCAGAGAAGGTTCCGAGGGGACCCAGTACTTC. Translated, it gives CASREGSEGTQYF.

V usage is TRBV15 and J usage is TRBJ1-2; D gene ambiguous. Trimming took off 3 bases at V and 4 bases at J, with 15 bases between the two ends. Per the germline V gene, CDR1 is LNHNV and CDR2 is YYDKDF (reference sequence). The CDR3 is 15 amino acids. The CDR3 nucleotides read TGTGCCACCAGCAGGGGTATGGGCACCTTCTATGGCTACACCTTC. Residues: CATSRGMGTFYGYTF.

The J gene is TRBJ2-5, the V gene TRBV7-2; D remains unclear. V was clipped by 5 bases and J by 2 bases, with 21 bases between them. The CDR3 runs to 17 residues. Germline V gene sequence: CDR1 SGHTA, CDR2 FQGNSA. CDR3 bases: TGTGCCAGCAGCCCAACGCTTGGGCAGTCAAATCAAGAGACCCAGTACTTC. This sequence encodes CASSPTLGQSNQETQYF.

The genes are TRBV28 and TRBJ1-5, with D uncertain. Germline CDR1 MDHEN, CDR2 SYDVKM. The V end lost 4 bases, the J end lost 9 bases, and 16 bases lay between the germline ends. CDR3 length: 14 residues. CDR3 DNA: TGTGCCAGCAGTTCAAACCGGAGGGTGCGGCCCCAGCATTTT. It translates to CASSSNRRVRPQHF. The whole variable domain, filled in from reference TRBV28 and TRBJ1-5, reads DVKVTQSSRYLVKRTGEKVFLECVQDMDHENMFWYRQDPGLGLRLIYFSYDVKMKEKGDIPEGYSVSREKKERFSLILESASTNQTSMYLCASSSNRRVRPQHFGDGTRLSIL.

This clone has a single count. V and J are TRBV11-1 and TRBJ1-1; D perhaps matches TRBD1 (5 bases). CDR1 and CDR2 from the germline V gene are SGHAT and FQDESV (reference sequence). The V gene lost 5 bases and the J gene lost 1 base, with 11 bases spanning the gap. The CDR3 contains 14 residues. CDR3 amino acids: CASSPGTENTEAFF. The CDR3 DNA sequence: TGTGCCAGCAGCCCTGGGACCGAGAACACTGAAGCTTTCTTT.

The table lists this clone with a count of one. The V and J genes are TRBV7-2 and TRBJ2-7, with TRBD2 matching 8 bases. Unmatched junction bases numbered 6, after V lost 5 bases and J lost 3 bases. In germline, CDR1 is SGHTA, CDR2 FQGNSA. The CDR3 loop spans 14 amino acids. The CDR3 is CASSPLAGIYEQYF. For the CDR3, the DNA is TGTGCCAGCAGCCCCTTAGCGGGGATCTACGAGCAGTACTTC. Together with reference TRBV7-2 and TRBJ2-7, the CDR3 gives the full variable domain: GAGVSQSPSNKVTEKGKDVELRCDPISGHTALYWYRQSLGQGLEFLIYFQGNSAPDKSGLPSDRFSAERTGGSVSTLTIQRTQQEDSAVYLCASSPLAGIYEQYFGPGTRLTVT.

The sample holds one count of this clone. This chain links TRBV9 with TRBJ1-2; D unresolved. The CDR3 is made up of 14 amino acids. Between the trimmed V and J ends, which lost 0 bases and 4 bases, there was a span of 10 bases. Germline CDR1 and CDR2: SGDLS and YYNGEE. CDR3 amino acids: CASSVGPDPYGYTF. The CDR3 nucleotides are TGTGCCAGCAGCGTAGGCCCAGACCCCTATGGCTACACCTTC.

The chain combines TRBV12-3 or TRBV12-4 with TRBJ2-1, with D unclear. Trimming shortened V by 3 bases and J by 3 bases, and 0 bases separated the two germline ends. This CDR3 contains 11 residues. CDR3 sequence: CASSFYNEQFF. The CDR3 nucleotides are TGTGCCAGCAGTTTCTACAATGAGCAGTTCTTC.

The rearrangement joins TRBV10-1 to TRBJ2-1, with 7 bases lining up with TRBD1. This CDR3 has 12 residues. V shed 7 bases, J shed 9 bases, and the junction held 6 bases outside the gene matches. Per germline, CDR1 WNHNN and CDR2 SYGVQD (reference sequence). The DNA of the CDR3 is TGCGCCAGCAAGCAGGGGGTAGGTGAGCAGTTCTTC. It codes for CASKQGVGEQFF.

The rearrangement links TRBV2 to TRBJ1-6; 8 nucleotides agree with TRBD1. The J segment lost 6 bases and the V segment lost 6 bases, leaving 7 bases of the junction unmatched. The V gene's germline CDR1 is SNHLY and CDR2 FYNNEI. The CDR3 has 15 amino acids. This chain's CDR3 is CASRGADRGNSPLHF. In DNA form, the CDR3 reads TGTGCCAGCAGGGGGGCTGACAGGGGTAATTCACCCCTCCACTTT.

V is TRBV7-8 and J is TRBJ2-1, with TRBD2 as a possible D gene (7 bases). Trimming removed 0 bases from V and 0 bases from J, with 9 bases in between. The CDR3 is made up of 16 amino acids. The germline V gene has CDR1 SGHVS and CDR2 FQNEAQ. CDR3 coding DNA: TGTGCCAGCAGCTTAGCGGGGGGGCCCTCCTACAATGAGCAGTTCTTC. This codes for CASSLAGGPSYNEQFF.

The chain links TRBV15 to TRBJ2-7; 10 positions agree with TRBD2. After removal of 7 bases from V and 5 bases from J, the junction contained 8 bases not matched to a gene. In germline, CDR1 is LNHNV, CDR2 YYDKDF (reference sequence). This CDR3 is built from 14 residues. DNA of the CDR3: TGTGCCACCAAGCGGGAGGGCCTAATAGACGAGCAGTACTTC. It is translated as CATKREGLIDEQYF.

This sequence joins TRBV12-5 and TRBJ2-1, with 10 bases aligning to TRBD2. This CDR3 region has 14 residues. Germline CDR1 and CDR2: LGHNT and FRNRAP. With V trimmed by 5 bases and J by 5 bases, 3 bases remained unmatched. CDR3: CASGPSGGNNEQFF. The CDR3 nucleotides read TGTGCTAGTGGTCCTAGCGGGGGTAACAATGAGCAGTTCTTC.

The chain combines TRBV27 with TRBJ2-7; no firm D call. The V end was cut by 2 bases, the J end by 2 bases, with 10 bases between. This CDR3 comprises 14 residues. Germline CDR1 reads MNHEY; CDR2 reads SMNVEV (reference sequence). As DNA, the CDR3 is TGTGCCAGCAGTTTAACGGAAACTACCTACGAGCAGTACTTC. Amino acids: CASSLTETTYEQYF.

The rearrangement links TRBV6-1 to TRBJ1-2; TRBD1 matches at 9 bases. Germline assignment: CDR1 MNHNS and CDR2 SASEGT. This CDR3 comprises 14 residues. The ends lost 5 bases at V and 5 bases at J; junction bases unmatched: 6. Here the CDR3 DNA reads TGTGCCAGCAGTTCCGGACAGGGGATTTATGGCTACACCTTC. Protein product: CASSSGQGIYGYTF.

The chain joins TRBV5-6 to TRBJ1-3; D is possibly TRBD1 (5 bases). The ends were cut back, 4 bases at V and 2 bases at J, with 13 bases in the middle. Germline loops: CDR1 SGHDT, CDR2 YYEEEE. CDR3 length: 15 amino acids. The CDR3 coding sequence is TGTGCCAGCAGCCCCGGGACCAAAACTGGAAACACCATATATTTT. It translates to CASSPGTKTGNTIYF.

The chain joins TRBV18 to TRBJ1-6, with unresolved D. This CDR3 has 14 amino acids. Germline V gene sequence: CDR1 KGHSH, CDR2 LQKENI. The V end lost 2 bases, the J end lost 6 bases, and 8 bases lay between the germline ends. CDR3 residues: CASSPEASNSPLHF. In nucleotides, the CDR3 is TGTGCCAGCTCACCAGAAGCATCTAATTCACCCCTCCACTTT.